The 10 T cell receptor beta chains listed next were all sequenced from one sample in a study of blood T cells in healthy people across ages (dated by TCRdb to the mid-2010s). The library was obtained by 5' RACE. TCRdb lists the instrument as Illumina HiSeq 2500. A second PCR of about 6 to 12 cycles was performed with a sample-barcoded 5' primer and a J-beta primer mix. The raw public data were reprocessed by TCRdb itself: fastp quality trimming at Q25, MiXCR clonotype calling, in-frame beta chains only. Records with the same CDR3 protein are collapsed into one entry carrying the most frequent genes and DNA. Present in this sample are about 780,000 distinct CDR3 sequences, around 45% of which were seen just once. 15% to 20% of the sample belongs to the ten largest clones. The specimen sequenced was blood. The receptor set was obtained from an elderly man in good health.

This clonotype was counted a few times. V is TRBV28 and J is TRBJ2-7, with TRBD1 identical over 7 bases. The CDR3 length is 15 residues. V shed 5 bases, J shed 2 bases, and the junction held 9 bases outside the gene matches. Looked up from germline, CDR1 is MDHEN and CDR2 is SYDVKM. CDR3 residues: CASSLPGQQTYEQYF. The DNA of the CDR3 is TGTGCCAGCAGTCTACCGGGACAGCAAACCTACGAGCAGTACTTC.

Details on this clonotype: One end of the junction does not line up with germline, which may come from a read error. V gene TRBV11-2 combines with J gene TRBJ2-1; 7 bases match TRBD1. Germline V CDR1 and CDR2: SGHAT, FQNNGV. The length of the CDR3 is 13 residues. In DNA form, the CDR3 reads TGTGCCGGCAGCTTAGATATTGCGACAGGGAAGTTCTTC. Protein: CAGSLDIATGKFF.

The V and J genes are TRBV7-3 and TRBJ2-5; possibly TRBD2 for D (5 bases). Germline V lookup: CDR1 SGHTA, CDR2 FQGTGA. CDR3 length: 14 amino acids. Trimming removed 0 bases from V and 11 bases from J, with 16 bases in between. CDR3: CASSLTSSYNEQYF. The CDR3 region has the DNA TGTGCCAGCAGCTTAACGTCTAGCTACAATGAGCAGTACTTC. Full variable domain (missing parts from reference TRBV7-3 and TRBJ2-5): GAGVSQTPSNKVTEKGKYVELRCDPISGHTALYWYRQSLGQGPEFLIYFQGTGAADDSGLPNDRFFAVRPEGSVSTLKIQRTERGDSAVYLCASSLTSSYNEQYFGPGTRLLVL.

The genes are TRBV28 and TRBJ2-1; a possible D gene is TRBD2 (5 bases). Trimming shortened V by 3 bases and J by 3 bases, and 15 bases separated the two germline ends. The CDR3 has 16 residues. Germline lookup yields CDR1 MDHEN and CDR2 SYDVKM. CDR3 coding DNA: TGTGCCAGCAGTTTGACATCTAGCAGGATCTACAATGAGCAGTTCTTC. Its protein product is CASSLTSSRIYNEQFF.

At least ten counts were recorded for this clonotype. The J gene is TRBJ2-5, the V gene TRBV9, with D maybe TRBD2 (5 bases). This CDR3 has 14 amino acids. The V end lost 3 bases, the J end lost 1 base, and 10 bases lay between the germline ends. Germline V gives CDR1 SGDLS, CDR2 YYNGEE. The CDR3 region is CASSGGLAQETQYF. CDR3 nucleotide sequence: TGTGCCAGCAGCGGAGGACTCGCCCAAGAGACCCAGTACTTC.

A few counts support this clonotype. The chain uses TRBV6-5 and TRBJ2-5; no clear D. Trimming shortened V by 6 bases and J by 2 bases, and 16 bases separated the two germline ends. This CDR3 spans 15 amino acids. Per the germline V gene, CDR1 is MNHEY and CDR2 is SVGAGI. In nucleotides, the CDR3 is TGTGCCAGCAGGAAAATTCCGGCCGCTCAAGAGACCCAGTACTTC. Amino acid sequence: CASRKIPAAQETQYF.

This clonotype turned up a few times. The V gene is TRBV7-2, the J gene TRBJ2-5; 9 bases line up with TRBD1. The CDR3 is 16 amino acids. In germline, CDR1 is SGHTA, CDR2 FQGNSA. Unmatched junction bases numbered 18, after V lost 5 bases and J lost 11 bases. CDR3 sequence (DNA): TGTGCCAGCAGCGCTACCGGGACAGGGCCCTACAATGAGCAGTACTTC. This encodes CASSATGTGPYNEQYF. Looking up the rest from reference TRBV7-2 and TRBJ2-5 gives the full variable domain: GAGVSQSPSNKVTEKGKDVELRCDPISGHTALYWYRQSLGQGLEFLIYFQGNSAPDKSGLPSDRFSAERTGGSVSTLTIQRTQQEDSAVYLCASSATGTGPYNEQYFGPGTRLLVL.

The gene calls are TRBV11-2 and TRBJ2-7; TRBD2 agrees at 15 bases. This CDR3 comprises 19 residues. Trimming took 5 bases from V and 1 from J; bases not matched to a gene: 12. The germline gives CDR1 SGHAT, CDR2 FQNNGV. The CDR3 loop is CASSRGTSGRSISSYEQYF. The CDR3 DNA reads as TGTGCCAGCAGCCGGGGGACTAGCGGGAGGTCTATATCTTCCTACGAGCAGTACTTC. Variable domain in full (rest from reference TRBV11-2 and TRBJ2-7): EAGVAQSPRYKIIEKRQSVAFWCNPISGHATLYWYQQILGQGPKLLIQFQNNGVVDDSQLPKDRFSAERLKGVDSTLKIQPAKLEDSAVYLCASSRGTSGRSISSYEQYFGPGTRLTVT.

The chain joins TRBV5-1 to TRBJ1-5; a possible D gene is TRBD1 (5 bases). CDR1 and CDR2 (germline): SGHRS, YFSETQ. Trimming stripped 0 bases from V and 6 bases from J, with 10 bases between. CDR3 length: 14 residues. CDR3 nucleotides: TGCGCCAGCAGCTTGGGGCAGGGAACTCAGCCCCAGCATTTT. This sequence encodes CASSLGQGTQPQHF.

The chain links TRBV10-1 to TRBJ1-4; D possibly corresponds to TRBD1 (6 bases). V lost 0 bases and J lost 7, with 12 bases in between. Germline lookup yields CDR1 WNHNN and CDR2 SYGVQD (reference sequence). This CDR3 comprises 15 residues. CDR3 residues: CASSESGGLGEKLFF. For the CDR3, the DNA is TGCGCCAGCAGTGAGTCGGGGGGCCTAGGTGAAAAACTGTTTTTT.